This TCR beta chain was found in a study of a mutant IDH1 vaccine in newly diagnosed glioma. Study as a whole: Males made up 62.5% and females about 38% of treated patients, whose mean age was approximately 44 years.

Details on this clone: Its specificity is not known.

Clones were sequenced by immunoSEQ multiplex PCR, and TCRdb holds only the in-frame ones, with some missing. The sample has some 51,000 clones, 78% seen once; the top ten hold 1.8%. Time point here: week 5, during vaccination. Vaccination used 300 ug of mutant IDH1 20-mer peptide per dose, with topical imiquimod. The source is a middle-aged woman with glioma. Sequencing was performed on PBMCs, taken from a glioma patient whose treatment included an IDH1 peptide vaccine.

This chain's CDR3 is CASSLEGRINTEAFF. In DNA form, the CDR3 reads TGTGCCAGCAGCTTAGAGGGACGGATAAACACTGAAGCTTTCTTT. This chain joins TRBV7-6 and TRBJ1-1; D perhaps matches TRBD1 (5 bases). The V gene lost 1 base and the J gene lost 2 bases, with 11 bases spanning the gap. Germline CDR1 SGHVS, CDR2 FNYEAQ. The CDR3 sequence is 15 residues long.